The next 27 T cell receptor beta chains were all read from a single sample in a study of CD8 T cells in ankylosing spondylitis. MiXCR was run by TCRdb on the 5' RACE reads, yielding one entry per CDR3 protein. The profile shows roughly 250,000 distinct CDR3 sequences, more than 9% of them singletons. Sequencing input: blood, either unsorted or a sorted T cell fraction (not recorded which). These receptor sequences come from a male donor with ankylosing spondylitis or in good health (not recorded which).

The chain's CDR3 is CASSQDFTTGELFF. As DNA, the CDR3 is TGTGCCAGCAGCCAAGATTTCACCACCGGGGAGCTGTTTTTT. The chain links TRBV14 to TRBJ2-2; D is uncertain. CDR3 length equals 14 residues. CDR1 SGHDN and CDR2 FVKESK come from the germline V gene. Trimming stripped 0 bases from V and 4 bases from J, with 6 bases between.

This clonotype was recorded many times. This chain links TRBV5-1 with TRBJ1-2; D is uncertain. Trimming removed 7 bases from V and 2 bases from J, with 18 bases in between. Germline V lookup: CDR1 SGHRS, CDR2 YFSETQ. The CDR3 covers 15 residues. CDR3 sequence: CASATESPWNYGYTF. Written as DNA, the CDR3 is TGCGCCAGCGCAACCGAGTCACCATGGAACTATGGCTACACCTTC.

The chain links TRBV7-2 to TRBJ2-7; D gene uncertain. Deletions cut 9 bases from V and 5 bases from J, with 5 bases between. Per germline, CDR1 SGHTA and CDR2 FQGNSA. The CDR3 length is 9 residues. In DNA form, the CDR3 reads TGTGCCAGTTTACACGAGCAGTACTTC. It specifies CASLHEQYF.

On this clonotype: This clone may be a read error of a much larger clone one base away. The genes are TRBV11-2 and TRBJ1-2; no firm D call. The CDR3 length is 14 residues. Germline loops: CDR1 SGHAT, CDR2 FQNNGV. CDR3 protein: CASSLEQPPYGNTF. CDR3 DNA sequence: TGTGCCAGCAGCTTAGAACAGCCACCCTATGGCAACACCTTC. The full variable domain, completed using reference TRBV11-2 and TRBJ1-2, is EAGVAQSPRYKIIEKRQSVAFWCNPISGHATLYWYQQILGQGPKLLIQFQNNGVVDDSQLPKDRFSAERLKGVDSTLKIQPAKLEDSAVYLCASSLEQPPYGNTFGSGTRLTVV.

CDR3 DNA sequence: TGTGCCAGCAGCCCTTTAGCGGGGGGGCCAGAGACCCAGTACTTC. Protein: CASSPLAGGPETQYF. The V call is TRBV4-2, the J call TRBJ2-5; 11 bases fit TRBD2. V lost 4 bases to trimming and J lost 4 bases; unmatched junction nucleotides: 5. From germline, CDR1 is LGHNA and CDR2 YNFKEQ. CDR3 length equals 15 residues.

This clonotype was recorded many times. The chain's CDR3 is CSARDSRFFYGYTF. In DNA, the CDR3 is TGCAGTGCTAGAGATAGCAGGTTCTTCTATGGCTACACCTTC. V usage is TRBV20-1 and J usage is TRBJ1-2; D remains unclear. CDR1 and CDR2 (germline): DFQATT, SNEGSKA (reference sequence). This CDR3 has 14 amino acids. Trimming removed 0 bases from V and 4 bases from J, with 12 bases in between.

The chain carries TRBV5-5 and TRBJ2-5, with D tentatively TRBD1 or TRBD2 (5 bases each). The V end lost 1 base, the J end lost 4 bases, and 11 bases lay between the germline ends. Germline CDR1 reads SGHKS; CDR2 reads YYEKEE (reference sequence). The CDR3 spans 14 residues. The CDR3 loop reads CASSLRGVGETQYF. DNA of the CDR3: TGTGCCAGCAGCTTGAGAGGGGTGGGAGAGACCCAGTACTTC.

In its sample, this clonotype was seen many times. This sequence joins TRBV6-6 and TRBJ2-3; no reliable D call. The ends were cut back, 8 bases at V and 7 bases at J, with 13 bases in the middle. This CDR3 spans 12 amino acids. CDR1 and CDR2 (germline): MNHNY, SVGAGI (reference sequence). In DNA, the CDR3 is TGTGCCAGCTCCCTGGGCCGGCATACGCAGTATTTT. Translating it yields CASSLGRHTQYF.

This clonotype was counted at least ten times. For the CDR3, the DNA is TGTGCCAGCAGCCCCCGTATAACAACTAATGAAAAACTGTTTTTT. Its translation is CASSPRITTNEKLFF. The rearrangement joins TRBV9 to TRBJ1-4; D not resolved. Germline V gene sequence: CDR1 SGDLS, CDR2 YYNGEE. Trimming removed 4 bases at V and 0 bases at J, with 10 bases between. The CDR3 is 15 amino acids.

This clonotype was detected ten times or more. The junction and the germline gene differ at one end; a read error may be behind it. The chain uses TRBV12-3 or TRBV12-4 and TRBJ1-3; D is unclear. The CDR3 consists of 11 residues. The CDR3 loop is CASSPRRTPSF. CDR3 coding DNA: TGTGCCAGCAGTCCCCGACGGACGCCGAGTTTT.

The chain couples TRBV7-9 to TRBJ2-2; D call uncertain. This CDR3 is 14 amino acids long. The V and J ends lost 6 bases and 2 bases respectively, with 10 bases between them. Per the germline V gene, CDR1 is SEHNR and CDR2 is FQNEAQ (reference sequence). The CDR3 here is CASRVVSNTGELFF. In DNA, the CDR3 is TGTGCCAGCAGAGTCGTGAGTAACACCGGGGAGCTGTTTTTT.

For this clonotype: One junction end does not reproduce the germline sequence, and a read error may be involved. The chain links TRBV3-1 to TRBJ2-1, with D unresolved. CDR1 is LGHDT and CDR2 is YNNKEL in the germline V gene (reference sequence). The CDR3 has 17 residues. Written as DNA, the CDR3 is TGTGTCAGCACCCAAGACGAGTCGGTTAGCTCCTACAATGAGCAGTTCTTC. Amino acid sequence: CVSTQDESVSSYNEQFF.

The rearrangement uses TRBV11-3 and TRBJ2-5; 10 bases line up with TRBD2. The germline CDR1 and CDR2 sequences are SGHNT and YENEEA. Trimming removed 5 bases from V and 4 bases from J; junction bases left unmatched: 13. This CDR3 is 17 amino acids long. CDR3 coding DNA: TGTGCCAGCAGCCCCCCCGAGGAAGCGGGGGGGGGAGAGACCCAGTACTTC. This codes for CASSPPEEAGGGETQYF.

At least ten counts were recorded for this clonotype. This chain uses TRBV14 with TRBJ1-1; weak D call: TRBD1 (5 bases). The CDR3 runs 16 residues. V dropped 1 base and J dropped 1 base, with 13 bases sitting between them. Germline V gene sequence: CDR1 SGHDN, CDR2 FVKESK. The CDR3 DNA reads as TGTGCCAGCAGCCAAGCGGGCACAGGCTCGAACACTGAAGCTTTCTTT. Translated, it gives CASSQAGTGSNTEAFF.

This clonotype showed up many times. The rearrangement joins TRBV6-5 to TRBJ2-1; the match to TRBD2 covers 8 bases. The V gene's germline CDR1 is MNHEY and CDR2 SVGAGI. CDR3 length equals 16 residues. The junction had 2 bases not matched to a gene; V was cut back by 1 base and J by 0 bases. Here the CDR3 reads CASSYFTSGSYNEQFF. DNA for the CDR3: TGTGCCAGCAGTTACTTCACTAGCGGCTCCTACAATGAGCAGTTCTTC.

This clonotype was picked up many times. The chain employs TRBV20-1 and TRBJ2-3; D is possibly TRBD1 or TRBD2 (6 bases each). Germline lookup yields CDR1 DFQATT and CDR2 SNEGSKA (reference sequence). Trimming left V 6 bases short and J 6 bases short, with 19 bases between. There are 14 residues in the CDR3. The CDR3 is CSAPKGGSGDTQYF. CDR3 DNA: TGCAGTGCCCCTAAAGGGGGGTCGGGGGATACGCAGTATTTT.

Ten or more counts support this clonotype. The rearrangement joins TRBV20-1 to TRBJ2-2; D could derive from TRBD1 or TRBD2 (5 bases each). Germline CDR1 and CDR2: DFQATT and SNEGSKA (reference sequence). This CDR3 comprises 14 residues. V lost 5 bases and J 6 bases, leaving 16 bases between the germline ends. The CDR3: CSAAKWDGPGELFF. As DNA, the CDR3 is TGCAGTGCTGCCAAATGGGACGGTCCCGGGGAGCTGTTTTTT.

Ten or more counts support this clonotype. This chain uses TRBV5-1 with TRBJ2-1, with D perhaps being TRBD1 or TRBD2 (5 bases each). Germline CDR1 SGHRS, CDR2 YFSETQ. This CDR3 contains 16 residues. V was trimmed by 4 bases and J by 7 bases, leaving 21 bases between them. The CDR3 region is CASSDGGAGHLNEQFF. CDR3 nucleotide sequence: TGCGCCAGCAGCGATGGAGGAGCAGGGCACTTGAATGAGCAGTTCTTC.

The rearrangement joins TRBV20-1 to TRBJ2-3, with 10 bases lining up with TRBD2. Germline loops: CDR1 DFQATT, CDR2 SNEGSKA (reference sequence). V lost 3 bases, J lost 4 bases, and 7 bases stayed unmatched. CDR3 length: 15 amino acids. The CDR3 reads CSARLPAGGPDTQYF. DNA of the CDR3: TGCAGTGCTAGGCTCCCAGCGGGGGGGCCAGATACGCAGTATTTT.

This clonotype showed up many times. V usage is TRBV20-1 and J usage is TRBJ1-2, with 7 bases aligning to TRBD1. Looked up from germline, CDR1 is DFQATT and CDR2 is SNEGSKA (reference sequence). This CDR3 has 16 residues. Unmatched junction bases numbered 18, after V lost 4 bases and J lost 7 bases. This CDR3 reads CSATLIGTGAVSGYTF. The CDR3 bases are TGCAGTGCTACCCTAATTGGAACAGGGGCGGTCAGTGGCTACACCTTC.

This clonotype came up many times. This chain uses TRBV7-9 with TRBJ1-5; tentative D call: TRBD1 (5 bases). Per the germline V gene, CDR1 is SEHNR and CDR2 is FQNEAQ (reference sequence). The CDR3 has 14 amino acids. With 1 base removed from V and 8 bases from J, the gap between germline ends came to 12 bases. CDR3 in DNA: TGTGCCAGCAGCTTAGGACAGTACCCCGAGCCCCAGCATTTT. This gives the protein CASSLGQYPEPQHF.

This clonotype appeared a few times. The rearrangement uses TRBV5-1 and TRBJ2-2, with 7 bases that match TRBD2. The CDR3 is 15 residues long. The V and J ends lost 4 bases and 4 bases, in that order; junction bases with no gene match: 7. Germline CDR1 reads SGHRS; CDR2 reads YFSETQ. The DNA of the CDR3 is TGCGCCAGCAGCCCGAGCGGGGCGGGCACCGGGGAGCTGTTTTTT. This translates into CASSPSGAGTGELFF.

This clonotype was detected ten times or more. The V gene is TRBV19, the J gene TRBJ2-3, with D maybe TRBD2 (5 bases). Germline V gene lookup returns CDR1 LNHDA and CDR2 SQIVND (reference sequence). V was trimmed by 8 bases and J by 0 bases, leaving 9 bases between them. This CDR3 has 13 amino acids. CDR3 in DNA: TGTGCCAGTGGACGGGGAAGCACAGATACGCAGTATTTT. This sequence encodes CASGRGSTDTQYF.

Ten or more counts support this clonotype. The chain employs TRBV6-1 and TRBJ1-5; 9 bases align to TRBD1. V was clipped by 6 bases and J by 2 bases; unmatched bases: 5. This CDR3 is 15 amino acids long. CDR1 MNHNS and CDR2 SASEGT come from the germline V gene. CDR3 sequence: CASSSGQGRNQPQHF. The CDR3 DNA reads TGTGCCAGCAGCTCGGGACAGGGCCGCAATCAGCCCCAGCATTTT.

This clonotype has ten or more counts. The chain couples TRBV29-1 to TRBJ2-7; D call uncertain. The V gene's germline CDR1 is SQVTM and CDR2 ANQGSEA. V gave up 0 bases and J gave up 2 bases, with 5 bases separating them. The CDR3 runs to 12 residues. As DNA, the CDR3 is TGCAGCGTTGAAGACGGAACCTACGAGCAGTACTTC. This codes for CSVEDGTYEQYF.

This clonotype was detected ten times or more. The V and J genes are TRBV14 and TRBJ1-1, with 8 bases matching TRBD1. The germline V gene encodes CDR1 SGHDN and CDR2 FVKESK. The CDR3 runs 14 residues. The trim removed 5 bases at V and 5 bases at J, leaving 7 bases unmatched. The CDR3 coding sequence is TGTGCCAGCAGCGCCACAGGGGGTGGGACTGAAGCTTTCTTT. This codes for CASSATGGGTEAFF. The whole variable domain, filled in from reference TRBV14 and TRBJ1-1, reads EAGVTQFPSHSVIEKGQTVTLRCDPISGHDNLYWYRRVMGKEIKFLLHFVKESKQDESGMPNNRFLAERTGGTYSTLKVQPAELEDSGVYFCASSATGGGTEAFFGQGTRLTVV.

The table lists this clonotype with many counts. The V and J genes are TRBV28 and TRBJ1-1, with unresolved D. This CDR3 spans 13 amino acids. Germline CDR1 and CDR2: MDHEN and SYDVKM. V was clipped by 2 bases and J by 4 bases, with 8 bases between them. CDR3 sequence reads: CASSLNGPTEAFF. CDR3 coding DNA: TGTGCCAGCAGTTTAAATGGCCCCACTGAAGCTTTCTTT.